This TCR beta chain stems from a study of blood T cell repertoires in COVID-19. At the level of the study: In each case, the material was cDNA or gDNA derived from T cells, B-cell-depleted T cells, or PBMCs.

Per the original methods: Estimation of nucleated cell counts relied on the amplification of reference gene primers. Repertoires were generated with immunoSEQ multiplex PCR, while TCRdb's copy carries only in-frame clones and drops some. V, J and clone size are taken as reported in that table, and D and trimming were inferred from the DNA itself. Of 250,000 to 300,000 clones in the sample, 70% to 90% are singletons; the top ten hold 15% to 17%. The V end lost 2 bases, the J end lost 0 bases, and 27 bases lay between the germline ends. Germline V gene lookup returns CDR1 LGHNA and CDR2 YNFKEQ. CDR3 size: 21 residues. All enrollees were roughly 18 to 90 years old and from about two dozen US areas. Cohort assignment relied on participant-reported clinical history.

This sequence was found in a man between 18 and 35 years old who had recovered from COVID-19. The chain combines TRBV4-2 with TRBJ2-3; D not resolved. Specimen: PBMCs or T cells enriched from blood (not recorded which). The CDR3 here is CASSQSPSSAGHLSSTDTQYF. CDR3 in DNA: TGTGCCAGCAGCCAAAGTCCCTCGTCTGCAGGCCATCTTTCTAGCACAGATACGCAGTATTTT.